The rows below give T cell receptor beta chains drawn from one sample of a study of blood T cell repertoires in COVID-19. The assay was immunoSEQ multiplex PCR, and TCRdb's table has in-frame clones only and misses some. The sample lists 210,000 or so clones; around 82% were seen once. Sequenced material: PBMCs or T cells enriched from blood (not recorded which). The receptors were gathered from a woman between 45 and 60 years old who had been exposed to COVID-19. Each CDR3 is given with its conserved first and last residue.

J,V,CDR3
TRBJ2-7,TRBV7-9,CASSSNNPRDRGLHEQYF
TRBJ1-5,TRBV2,CASSMGQLQPQHF
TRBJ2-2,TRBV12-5,CASGPLRAGELFF
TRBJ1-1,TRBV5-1,CASSPIGQLEAFF
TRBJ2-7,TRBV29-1,CSVAPDRDYEQYF
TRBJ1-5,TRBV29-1,CSATVDSEQPQHF
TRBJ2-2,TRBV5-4,CASSPAGPLRTGELFF
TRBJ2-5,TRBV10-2,CASSGAGGRQETQYF
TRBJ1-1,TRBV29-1,CSVQTAMNTEAFF
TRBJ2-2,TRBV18,CASSPPGTMNTGELFF
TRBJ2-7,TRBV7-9,CASSLERYEQYF
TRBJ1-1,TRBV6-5,CASSYSADERGTEAFF
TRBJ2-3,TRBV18,CASTANREDTQYF
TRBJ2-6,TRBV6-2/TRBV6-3,CASSPRESGANVLTF
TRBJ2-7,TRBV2,CASSAGYEQYF
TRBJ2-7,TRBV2,CASSWDSSYEQYF
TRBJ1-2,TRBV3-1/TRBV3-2,CASSSGLVRGYTF
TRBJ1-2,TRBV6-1,CASSEPQGYYGYTF
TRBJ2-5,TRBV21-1,CASSKESSGDLQETQYF
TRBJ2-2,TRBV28,CASSSSGSPNTGELFF
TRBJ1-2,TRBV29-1,CSVERGHSYGYTF
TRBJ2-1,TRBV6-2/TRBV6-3,CASSKPGDSYNEQFF
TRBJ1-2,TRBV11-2,CASSSLGQGSWGYTF
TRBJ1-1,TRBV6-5,CASGRDRGGTEAFF
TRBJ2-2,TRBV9,CASSVAVYTGELFF
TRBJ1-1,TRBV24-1,CATSAGTGVDDTEAFF
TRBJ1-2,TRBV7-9,CASRFGTGGVNYGYTF
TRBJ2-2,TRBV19,CASRSGGELFF
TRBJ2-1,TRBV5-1,CASSQDGQYNEQFF
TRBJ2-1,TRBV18,CASSRTRQTTYNEQFF
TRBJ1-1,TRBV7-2,CASSPPTGVNTEAFF